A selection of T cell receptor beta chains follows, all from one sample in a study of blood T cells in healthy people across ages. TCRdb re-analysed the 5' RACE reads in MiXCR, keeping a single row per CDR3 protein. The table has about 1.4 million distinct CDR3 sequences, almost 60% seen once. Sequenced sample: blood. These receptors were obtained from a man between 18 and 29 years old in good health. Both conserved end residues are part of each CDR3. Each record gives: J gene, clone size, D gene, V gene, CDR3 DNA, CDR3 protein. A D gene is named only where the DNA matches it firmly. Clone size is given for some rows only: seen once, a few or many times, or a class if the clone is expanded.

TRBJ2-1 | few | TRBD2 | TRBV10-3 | TGTGCCACCATTAGCGGGAGGGCCACCGATGAGCAGTTCTTC | CATISGRATDEQFF
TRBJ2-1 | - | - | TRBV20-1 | TGCAGTGCCAGAGTTCTAGACTCCTACAATGAGCAGTTCTTC | CSARVLDSYNEQFF
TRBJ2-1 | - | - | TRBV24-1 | TGTGCCACCAGTGATTTAACAGCATACAATGAGCAGTTCTTC | CATSDLTAYNEQFF
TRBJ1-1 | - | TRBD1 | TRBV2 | TGTGCCAGCAGTGGACAGGGAGTTATGAACACTGAAGCTTTCTTT | CASSGQGVMNTEAFF
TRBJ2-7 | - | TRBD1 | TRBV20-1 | TGCAGTGCTAGATACAGGGGGCGTCGTCCCTACGAGCAGTACTTC | CSARYRGRRPYEQYF
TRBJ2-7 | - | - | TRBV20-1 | TGCAGTGCCAGGACTGTGACTTCCTACGAGCAGTACTTC | CSARTVTSYEQYF
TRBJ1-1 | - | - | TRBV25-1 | TGTGCCAGCCGCAGTGGGCGTTTGGGGAACACTGAAGCTTTCTTT | CASRSGRLGNTEAFF
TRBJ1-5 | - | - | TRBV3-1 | TGTGCCAGCAGCCACATGCCCGACGGAACTCAGCCCCAGCATTTT | CASSHMPDGTQPQHF
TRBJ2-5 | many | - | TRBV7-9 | TGTGCCAGCAGCTTAGTAGGGGAGACCCAGTACTTC | CASSLVGETQYF
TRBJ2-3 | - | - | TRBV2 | TGTGCCATAATAAGTCGTTTTTCAGATACGCAGTATTTT | CAIISRFSDTQYF
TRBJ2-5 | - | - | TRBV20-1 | TGCAGTGCCAACCAAGACCCTCCTAAGCAGTACTTC | CSANQDPPKQYF
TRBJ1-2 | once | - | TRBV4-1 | TGCGCCAGCAGCCAATGGACGGAGCCGAGCTATGGCTACACCTTC | CASSQWTEPSYGYTF
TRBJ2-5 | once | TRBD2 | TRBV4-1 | TGCGCCAGCAGCCAACTCCCCTTAGCGGGGGCAGGGACCCAGTACTTC | CASSQLPLAGAGTQYF
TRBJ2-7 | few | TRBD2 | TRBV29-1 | TGCAGCGTTGCGACTAGCGGGAGTTACGAGCAGTACTTC | CSVATSGSYEQYF
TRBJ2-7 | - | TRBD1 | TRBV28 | TGTGCCAGCAGTCCGGACAGGGGGAACGACGAGCAGTACTTC | CASSPDRGNDEQYF
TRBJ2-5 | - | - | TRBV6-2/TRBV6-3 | TGTGCCAGCAGTTATCCAACCTCTTATGAGGGGGACATAGGAGGGGAGACCCAGTACTTC | CASSYPTSYEGDIGGETQYF
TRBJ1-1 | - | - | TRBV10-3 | TGTGCCATCAGTGAGCTGAATGGGGAGGGGGGCACTGAAGCTTTCTTT | CAISELNGEGGTEAFF
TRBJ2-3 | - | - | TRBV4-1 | TGCGCCAGCAGCCAAGTATTTGCAGGCCCAGATACGCAGTATTTT | CASSQVFAGPDTQYF
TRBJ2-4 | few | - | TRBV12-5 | TGTGCTAGTGGATCCACCGGGACATTAGGTTCCAAAAACATTCAGTACTTC | CASGSTGTLGSKNIQYF
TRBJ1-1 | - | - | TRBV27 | TGTGCCAGCAGTGGTGCGAAGAACACTGAAGCTTTCTTT | CASSGAKNTEAFF
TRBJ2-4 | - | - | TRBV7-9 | TGTGCCAGCAGCTTAGATGGGCCACAAAACATTCAGTACTTC | CASSLDGPQNIQYF
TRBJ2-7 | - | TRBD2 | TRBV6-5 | TGTGCCAGCAGTCCCGGGACTAGCCTCGAGCAGTACTTC | CASSPGTSLEQYF
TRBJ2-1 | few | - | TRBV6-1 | TGTGCCGCCGCGGTAGGGAGACGTGAGCAGTTCTTC | CAAAVGRREQFF
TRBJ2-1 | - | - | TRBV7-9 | TGTGCCAGCAGCTTACCTTTAGGTGAGGGAGTCCCTAACTACAATGAGCAGTTCTTC | CASSLPLGEGVPNYNEQFF
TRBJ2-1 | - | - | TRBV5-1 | TGCGCCAGCAGCACCCAGGTCAGGGGTAATGAGCAGTTCTTC | CASSTQVRGNEQFF
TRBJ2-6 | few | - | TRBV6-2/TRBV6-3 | TGTGCCAGCAGAACGTGGGGGAACGGGGCCAACGTCCTGACTTTC | CASRTWGNGANVLTF
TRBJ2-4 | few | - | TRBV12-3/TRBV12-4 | TGTGCCAGCAGTTTAGTAGGCAAATTGTACTTC | CASSLVGKLYF
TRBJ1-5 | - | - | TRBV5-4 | TGTGCCAGCAGCTTTCCGGGGCCCAATCAGCCCCAGCATTTT | CASSFPGPNQPQHF
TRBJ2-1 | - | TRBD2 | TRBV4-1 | TGCGCCAGCAGCCAAGTCCCGCGAGCTAGCGGGAGAGGTAATGAGCAGTTCTTC | CASSQVPRASGRGNEQFF
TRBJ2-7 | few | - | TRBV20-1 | TGCAGTGCCGACCGACTAGAGACGGGCTACGAGCAGTACTTC | CSADRLETGYEQYF
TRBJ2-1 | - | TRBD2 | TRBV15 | TGTGCCACCAGCGCCGTTGGCAGTAGCGGGACCCATAATTCATACAATGAGCAGTTCTTC | CATSAVGSSGTHNSYNEQFF
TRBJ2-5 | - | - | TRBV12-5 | TGTGCTAGTGGTTTGGTATGCGGTGGGTGGGAGACCCAGTACTTC | CASGLVCGGWETQYF
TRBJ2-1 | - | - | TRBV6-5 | TGTGCCAGCCATCGGGCCTCCTACAATGAGCAGTTCTTC | CASHRASYNEQFF
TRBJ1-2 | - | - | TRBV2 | TGTGCCAGCAGTGAGGGTGAAGGCTACACCTTC | CASSEGEGYTF
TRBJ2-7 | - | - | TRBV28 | TGTGCCAGCATCGACCAGGGGAATGAGCAGTACTTC | CASIDQGNEQYF
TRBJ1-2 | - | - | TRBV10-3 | TGTGCCATCAGCCCTACCGGAGTTCCCTATGGCTACACCTTC | CAISPTGVPYGYTF
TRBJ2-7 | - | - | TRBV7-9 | TGTGCCAGCGGGCACAGGGAGGGCTACGAGCAGTACTTC | CASGHREGYEQYF
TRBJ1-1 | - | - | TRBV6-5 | TGTGCCAGCAGTACCGGGACACAGAACACTGAAGCTTTCTTT | CASSTGTQNTEAFF
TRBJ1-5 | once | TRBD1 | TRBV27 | TGTGCCAAGACCAACAGGGGGATTAGCAATCAGCCCCAGCATTTT | CAKTNRGISNQPQHF